This T cell receptor (beta chain) was recorded in a study of tumor and adjacent non-tumor tissue in lung cancer. As for the study in general: The patients, approximately 9 men and about 5 women, were roughly 30 to 85 with stage I to III disease. Study observations and caveats: TCR diversity was significantly greater in tumor than normal lung tissue.

Germline V CDR1 and CDR2: DFQATT, SNEGSKA (reference sequence). CDR3 length: 15 residues. Germline trimming cut 5 bases from V and 5 bases from J; bases unmatched to any gene: 12. Points on this clonotype: What it binds is unknown. This CDR3 is missing its conserved last phenylalanine or tryptophan, likely due to a read error.

This sample's RNA came from whole unsorted tissue. Distant lung tissue was collected more than 3 cm away from the tumor edge. A modified ARM-PCR protocol with three rounds of nested PCR amplified TCRbeta. TCRdb ran MiXCR on the multiplex PCR reads and lists one entry per CDR3 protein. The sample lists about 75,000 distinct CDR3 sequences, around 70% occurring once. This receptor was identified in a woman between 45 and 60 years old with non-small cell lung cancer. The sequenced sample was distant non-tumor lung tissue. V and J are TRBV20-1 and TRBJ1-5, with 7 bases that match TRBD1. As DNA, the CDR3 is TGCAGTGCTCCCCCGGCACAGGGGCCGGATCAGCCCCAGCATCTT. Protein product: CSAPPAQGPDQPQHL.